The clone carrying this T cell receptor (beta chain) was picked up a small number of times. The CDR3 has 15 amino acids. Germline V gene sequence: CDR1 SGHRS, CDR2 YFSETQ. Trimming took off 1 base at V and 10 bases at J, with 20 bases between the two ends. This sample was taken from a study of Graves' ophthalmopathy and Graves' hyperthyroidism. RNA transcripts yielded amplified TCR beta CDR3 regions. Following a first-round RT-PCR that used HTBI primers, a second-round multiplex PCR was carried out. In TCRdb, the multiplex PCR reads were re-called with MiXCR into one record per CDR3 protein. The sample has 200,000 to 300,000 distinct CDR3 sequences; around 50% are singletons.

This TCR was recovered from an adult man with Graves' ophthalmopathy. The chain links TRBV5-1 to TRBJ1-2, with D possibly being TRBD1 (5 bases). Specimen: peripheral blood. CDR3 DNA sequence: TGCGCCAGCAGCTTGAGAGACAGTGGCCGATTCGACTACACCTTC. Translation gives CASSLRDSGRFDYTF. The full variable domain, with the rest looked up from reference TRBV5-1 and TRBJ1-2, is KAGVTQTPRYLIKTRGQQVTLSCSPISGHRSVSWYQQTPGQGLQFLFEYFSETQRNKGNFPGRFSGRQFSNSRSEMNVSTLELGDSALYLCASSLRDSGRFDYTFGSGTRLTVV.